This is a list of T cell receptor beta chains from one sample in a study of blood T cell repertoires in COVID-19. The method was immunoSEQ multiplex PCR; TCRdb's version includes in-frame clones alone and lacks a portion of them. The repertoire includes under 50,000 clones, approximately 80% of them detected once, and around 20% sits in the top ten. Sample: peripheral blood. All receptors come from a human donor with active or convalescent COVID-19. The donor label of this sample is uncertain. Both conserved end residues are part of each CDR3.

V gene,CDR3 protein
TRBV3-1/TRBV3-2,CASSRHLPMNTEAFF
TRBV4-3,CASSLTGREQYF
TRBV18,CASSPRGGTEELFF
TRBV7-2,CASSLKGQFNQPQHF
TRBV5-6,CASSLTAVQSNEQFF
TRBV21-1,CASSKVRRQRSSYEQYF
TRBV4-3,CASSLGLADTDTQYF
TRBV21-1,CASSGTGKGNQPQHF
TRBV28,CASSFPILSGRAEEWSDNEQFF
TRBV7-2,CASSRGSGRSSYNEQFF
TRBV2,CASRESSYNEQFF
TRBV4-2,CASSQDVRNQDHGYTF
TRBV10-3,CAIQGSSYNEQFF
TRBV5-1,CASSLGLAGVWQETQYF
TRBV5-8,CASSVTGATDTQYF
TRBV19,CASSIGQLTRRETQYF
TRBV11-3,CASSLDRGREQYF